A selection of T cell receptor beta chains follows, all from one sample in a study of cytomegalovirus exposure and HLA in healthy donors. The protocol was immunoSEQ multiplex PCR, while the TCRdb copy is restricted to in-frame clones and leaves out a portion. The listing contains about 67,000 clones. The material sequenced was PBMCs. These receptors originate from a woman aged 40-49 years in good health and CMV-seropositive. CDR3s include the opening cysteine and the closing phenylalanine or tryptophan. D genes are given only for firm matches.

CDR3,DNA,V,D,J
CASSLRGGQTSSQHF,TGTGCCAGCAGTTTAAGAGGGGGTCAGACAAGCTCTCAGCATTTT,TRBV27,-,TRBJ1-5
CASSKIFQRGTSYEQYF,TGTGCCAGCAGCAAGATTTTCCAGCGGGGCACCTCCTACGAGCAGTACTTC,TRBV5-8,TRBD2,TRBJ2-7
CASSDRGGANVLTF,TGTGCCAGCAGTGACCGGGGGGGGGCCAACGTCCTGACTTTC,TRBV6-4,-,TRBJ2-6
CASSSPYSQYSGNTIYF,TGTGCCAGCAGCTCCCCTTATTCGCAGTACTCTGGAAACACCATATATTTT,TRBV7-2,-,TRBJ1-3
CASTGTSGTDTQYF,TGTGCCAGCACCGGGACTAGCGGTACAGATACGCAGTATTTT,TRBV28,TRBD2,TRBJ2-3
CASSPSDRNYGYTF,TGTGCCAGCTCACCATCCGACAGGAATTATGGCTACACCTTC,TRBV18,-,TRBJ1-2
CASTKGQGWQETQYF,TGTGCCAGTACCAAGGGACAGGGCTGGCAAGAGACCCAGTACTTC,TRBV19,TRBD1,TRBJ2-5
CASSQVGFGQEQYF,TGCGCCAGCAGCCAAGTTGGCTTTGGGCAGGAGCAGTACTTC,TRBV4-3,-,TRBJ2-7
CASSLLPVNGWETQYF,TGTGCCAGCAGCCTACTCCCGGTGAACGGGTGGGAGACCCAGTACTTC,TRBV7-7,-,TRBJ2-5
CASSFSGTSAPYNEQFF,TGTGCCAGCAGCTTTTCGGGGACTAGCGCTCCCTACAATGAGCAGTTCTTC,TRBV13,TRBD2,TRBJ2-1
CAWSPDVGQGAWGAF,-,TRBV30,-,TRBJ2-7
CAIRGGGGSLGAGYTF,TGTGCCATCAGGGGGGGTGGAGGGTCACTCGGAGCTGGCTACACCTTC,TRBV10-3,-,TRBJ1-2
CATRLAGSYNEQFF,TGTGCCACCAGACTAGCGGGTTCCTACAATGAGCAGTTCTTC,TRBV15,TRBD2,TRBJ2-1